This T cell receptor (beta chain) was profiled in a study of blood T cell repertoires in COVID-19. For the study at large: Collection of acute and convalescent COVID-19 samples took place in the United States, Italy and Spain. The cDNA or gDNA used as material had been derived from T cells, B-cell-depleted T cells, or PBMCs.

V shed 5 bases, J shed 8 bases, and the junction held 12 bases outside the gene matches. This CDR3 has 15 residues. Germline V lookup: CDR1 SGHDT, CDR2 YYEEEE. In the study's own analysis: Using reference gene primer amplification, nucleated cell counts were estimated. Data came from immunoSEQ multiplex PCR; TCRdb stores just in-frame clones and leaves some out. The DNA gave D and trimming, while V, J and clone size come from that table. Found here are about 250,000 clones, more than 80% of them singletons; the top ten hold about 3%. Source material: peripheral blood. The TCR was taken from a woman aged 25 to 39 with active or convalescent COVID-19. This rearrangement joins TRBV5-6 to TRBJ2-3; TRBD1 matches 9 bases. The CDR3: CASSYRGPGPGTQYF. DNA for the CDR3: TGTGCCAGCAGTTACAGGGGGCCCGGACCGGGTACGCAGTATTTT. The full variable domain, completed using reference TRBV5-6 and TRBJ2-3, is DAGVTQSPTHLIKTRGQQVTLRCSPKSGHDTVSWYQQALGQGPQFIFQYYEEEERQRGNFPDRFSGHQFPNYSSELNVNALLLGDSALYLCASSYRGPGPGTQYFGPGTRLTVL.